This note documents a single TCR beta chain sequence. PCR or immunohistochemistry showed mismatch repair deficiency in every enrolled patient. TCRs were sequenced from a few patients responding to pembrolizumab. CDR1 and CDR2 from the germline V gene are MNHNY and SVGAGI (reference sequence). The V end lost 7 bases, the J end lost 6 bases, and 13 bases lay between the germline ends. The CDR3 totals 13 residues. The entry originates in a study of PD-1 blockade in mismatch repair-deficient tumors. Produced via immunoSEQ multiplex PCR; TCRdb's table is partial and in-frame only. Among 15,000 to 20,000 clones listed, more than 65% were seen once.

The chain is built from TRBV6-6 and TRBJ1-5; D gene unclear. The sequence was collected from an adult with mismatch repair-deficient cancer. Sequenced material: PBMCs, taken 4 weeks after starting pembrolizumab. CDR3 DNA: TGTGCCAGCAACCTGGAAGAGGGTCAGCCCCAGCATTTT. It specifies CASNLEEGQPQHF.